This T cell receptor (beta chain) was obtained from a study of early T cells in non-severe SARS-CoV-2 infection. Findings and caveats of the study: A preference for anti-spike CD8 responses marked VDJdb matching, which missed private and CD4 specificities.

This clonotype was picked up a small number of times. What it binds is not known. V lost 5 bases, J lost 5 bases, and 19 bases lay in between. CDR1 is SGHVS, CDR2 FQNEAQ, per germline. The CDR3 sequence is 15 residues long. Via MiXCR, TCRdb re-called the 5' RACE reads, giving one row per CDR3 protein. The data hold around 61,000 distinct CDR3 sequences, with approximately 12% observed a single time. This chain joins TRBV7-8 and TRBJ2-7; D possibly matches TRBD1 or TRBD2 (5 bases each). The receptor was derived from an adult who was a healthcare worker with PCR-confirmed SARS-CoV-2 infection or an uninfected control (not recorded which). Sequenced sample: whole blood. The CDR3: CASSPLRGALNEQYF. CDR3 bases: TGTGCCAGCAGCCCCCTGAGGGGAGCTCTTAACGAGCAGTACTTC.